This T cell receptor beta chain was obtained from a study of cytomegalovirus exposure and HLA in healthy donors. Overall study results and limits: Researchers catalogued around 150 TCR beta chains as cytomegalovirus-associated. For most TCR sequences rarity was the rule, although some public TCRs occurred in many donors. Subsequent analysis of the 120 or so validation repertoires found a tendency for first-cohort TCR clusters to co-occur.

Separate from the approximately 730-subject first cohort, the roughly 120-subject validation cohort was the one that the donors belonged to. Clones were read by immunoSEQ multiplex PCR, and TCRdb kept only the in-frame ones, dropping some. This sample has roughly 310,000 clones, with nearly 90% found just once. Note on this clone: Its antigen remains unidentified.

From germline, CDR1 is WSHSY and CDR2 SAAADI. V gave up 6 bases and J gave up 1 base, with 6 bases separating them. The CDR3 runs 12 residues. The TCR comes from a man aged 30-40 years in good health and CMV-seronegative. The sample comprised PBMCs. The chain couples TRBV10-2 to TRBJ1-1; D gene uncertain. CDR3 nucleotide sequence: TGCGCCAGCAGCTATGGGAACACTGAAGCTTTCTTT. Translation gives CASSYGNTEAFF.